The sequence of this TCR beta chain was determined in a study of naive CD8 T cells in extremely preterm neonates listed by TCRdb under 2017. A note on the overall study: An age range of 25-50 years is given for the adult participants in the abstract, whereas a range of 20-50 years is given in the methods. The study compared the TCRbeta CDR3 repertoires of sorted naive CD8+ T cells among four age groups: extremely preterm neonates, term neonates, young children and adults.

Ends trimmed: V by 5 bases, J by 0 bases; bases unmatched to a gene: 1. Including cysteine and phenylalanine, the CDR3 has 13 amino acids. The DNA shown is the 39-base CDR3, in frame from base 1. Sequences MNHEY (CDR1) and SMNVEV (CDR2) are obtained from the germline V gene (reference sequence). The peripheral blood donors were five healthy children aged roughly 16-60 months who were having elective routine surgery, plus five healthy nonsmoking adults. Healthy nonsmokers aged roughly 18-50 years, with a median age of approximately 42 years, served as the adult controls. A FACSAria III cell sorter was used to sort live, Annexin V-negative naive CD8+ T cells (CD3+CD8+CD45RA+CCR7+). Each sample yielded between roughly 17,000 and 110,000 sorted naive CD8+ T cells. Ficoll-Paque density gradient centrifugation of diluted blood was used to isolate mononuclear cells. Before sorting, mononuclear cells were cryopreserved in 10% DMSO plus 90% FBS and kept long term at -150 degrees C. Thawed cells were stained with Annexin V and antibodies against CD3, CD8, CCR7 and CD45RA. Genomic DNA was extracted from snap-frozen sorted cell pellets with the DNeasy Blood and Tissue Kit.

About this clone: What antigen it recognizes has not been identified. Base qualities are missing; no much larger clone stands one base away.

A two-step, bias-controlled multiplex PCR was used to amplify TCRbeta CDR3 regions from genomic DNA. The multiplex PCR used primers specific for every TRBV and TRBJ gene segment. TCRbeta repertoire data were generated with the immunoSEQ Assay. The authors processed their data as follows. A relative-frequency ratio and a modified nearest-neighbor algorithm were applied to filter and cluster reads so that closely related sequences were merged. IMGT annotation was followed for the assignment of V, D and J genes to CDR3 sequences. Template counts were quantified against synthetic TCR CDR3 analog sequences and normalized for PCR amplification bias. Only unique productive sequences, defined as in-frame CDR3 sequences lacking stop codons, were included in the analyses. The immunoSEQ Analyzer software was used to calculate clonality, defined as 1 minus Pielou's evenness, and iChao1 richness. Depending on the Shapiro-Wilk normality results, either Student's t-test or a non-parametric test was run in JMP for statistical testing. TCRdb carries this immuneACCESS record with in-frame sequences only. Its versions omit some clonotypes, under half of them owing to an unresolved V gene in the studies checked, with the rest unexplained. That table gives V, J and clone size, and the DNA gave D and trimming. The sample includes several thousand clones, with roughly 98% observed a single time. Of the sample, roughly 2.8% falls within the top ten clones.

General conclusions and limits of the study: The authors noted a small sample size and variable productive template counts among preterm samples as limitations. To track T cell development within individuals, the authors urged prospective longitudinal studies of preterm and term neonates. Preterm neonates had significantly lower iChao1 richness than all other age groups (p < 0.05) and an even clone distribution, indicating a less rich repertoire. Preterm neonates shared more CDR3 nucleotide sequences (about 2.7%) than term neonates (approximately 0.4%), young children (roughly 0.03%) and adults (about 0.01%). Preterm CDR3s were shorter, with fewer N additions and less junctional trimming, and were closer to germline than those of older groups.

This TCR derives from a human donor in good health. Sequencing was done on a sample of naive CD8+ T cells from blood. The V and J segments used are TRBV27 and TRBJ2-7; 7 bases in the middle match TRBD1. The DNA sequence is given as TGTGCCAGCAGTCGGGACAGCTCCTACGAGCAGTACTTC. This sequence encodes CASSRDSSYEQYF.